Listed below are T cell receptor beta chains from one sample, sequenced in a study of T cell clones after liver transplantation. Assay: immunoSEQ multiplex PCR; the TCRdb copy retains only in-frame clones and omits some. This sample has roughly 60,000 clones, with approximately 70% found just once. The sample consisted of CD4+ T cells from blood, taken at the approximately 15-month timepoint. These receptors were collected from a human patient who received a liver transplant. Some T cells may originate from the graft donor. Each CDR3 is given with its conserved first and last residue. The order of the fields is clone size, V gene, D gene, J gene, CDR3 DNA, CDR3 protein. D genes are given only for firm matches. Expanded clones are given a class, and other clones once, few, many or no size at all.

NA	TRBV2	NA	TRBJ2-3	TGTGCCAGCAGTGAAAGTTCTTCAGGGGATACGCAGTATTTT	CASSESSSGDTQYF
many	TRBV6-5	TRBD1	TRBJ1-5	TGTGCCAGCAGGCGACAGGGTAGTGGCAATCAGCCCCAGCATTTT	CASRRQGSGNQPQHF
NA	TRBV25-1	NA	TRBJ1-1	TGTGCCAGCAGTGAGTGGGGGACCCTGAACACTGAAGCTTTCTTT	CASSEWGTLNTEAFF
NA	TRBV11-3	NA	TRBJ1-3	TGTGCCAGCAGCTTTACCCTTATGACCGCGGCGGGAAACACCATATATTTT	CASSFTLMTAAGNTIYF
NA	TRBV5-1	NA	TRBJ2-6	TGCGCCAGCAGCTTCGGGGGCTCTGGGGCCAACGTCCTGACTTTC	CASSFGGSGANVLTF
NA	TRBV28	NA	TRBJ1-2	TGTGCCAGCAGTTCACCCCGGGGGGAGGGGAACGGCTATGGCTACACCTTC	CASSSPRGEGNGYGYTF
NA	TRBV19	TRBD1	TRBJ1-3	TGTGCCAGTAGTATAGCCCTTCAGGGGGCCTCTGGAAACACCATATATTTT	CASSIALQGASGNTIYF
NA	TRBV6-5	TRBD1	TRBJ1-2	TGTGCCAGCAGTCAACAGGGGGCTGGCTATGGCTACACCTTC	CASSQQGAGYGYTF
NA	TRBV6-6	NA	TRBJ2-3	TGTGCCACCACCGATGATTTCGATACGCAGTATTTT	CATTDDFDTQYF
NA	TRBV1	NA	TRBJ1-5	TGCACCAGCAGCCAAGATTGGGGGGACAGGGTGCTTAGCAATCAGCCCCAGCATTTT	CTSSQDWGDRVLSNQPQHF
once	TRBV18	TRBD2	TRBJ2-2	TGTGCCAGCTCACCCTCCGCTAGCGGGAGGGCCGCCGGGGAGCTGTTTTTT	CASSPSASGRAAGELFF
NA	TRBV7-2	NA	TRBJ1-1	TGTGCCAGCACCGCGCGTCTGGGGGACACTGAAGCTTTCTTT	CASTARLGDTEAFF
NA	TRBV2	NA	TRBJ2-3	TGTGCCAGCAGTGAACAGGGCGTCACAGATACGCAGTATTTT	CASSEQGVTDTQYF
NA	TRBV19	TRBD1	TRBJ1-2	TGTGCCAGTAGTATCCGGACAGGGGATTATGGCTACACCTTC	CASSIRTGDYGYTF
NA	TRBV28	NA	TRBJ1-2	TGTGCCACCATGGACGGGGGGGGAAACTATGGCTACACCTTC	CATMDGGGNYGYTF
NA	TRBV5-5	TRBD1	TRBJ1-5	TGTGCCAGCAGCCGGGACAGGGATAATCAGCCCCAGCATTTT	CASSRDRDNQPQHF
few	TRBV28	NA	TRBJ2-1	TGTGCCAGCAGTCCTTCGGCGGGCAGGGACGGGTACAATGAGCAGTTCTTC	CASSPSAGRDGYNEQFF
NA	TRBV6-5	TRBD2	TRBJ2-1	TGTGCCACCTCCGGGAGGGTCTCCTACAATGAGCAGTTCTTC	CATSGRVSYNEQFF
NA	TRBV5-1	NA	TRBJ2-5	TGCGCCAGCAGCCCCTCTGTGGCGGGAGAGACCCAGTACTTC	CASSPSVAGETQYF
once	TRBV9	NA	TRBJ2-1	TGTGCCAGCAGCGTCGGGACTGGTAGCAATGAGCAGTTCTTC	CASSVGTGSNEQFF
NA	TRBV5-1	NA	TRBJ1-4	TGCGCCAGCAGGGCGACTCCAACTAATGAAAAACTGTTTTTT	CASRATPTNEKLFF
NA	TRBV10-2	TRBD1	TRBJ1-3	TGCGCCAGCAGTGAGTGGGGGGGTGGACAGGACTCTGGAAACACCATATATTTT	CASSEWGGGQDSGNTIYF
NA	TRBV20-1	NA	TRBJ2-5	TGCAGTGCTAGAGCCGAAGAGACCCAGTACTTC	CSARAEETQYF
NA	TRBV5-1	TRBD1	TRBJ1-5	TGCGCCAGCAGCTTGGGGACAGGGGGCCAGCCCCAGCATTTT	CASSLGTGGQPQHF
NA	TRBV27	NA	TRBJ1-1	TGTGCCAGCAGTTCCCTGGTGGGGAACACTGAAGCTTTCTTT	CASSSLVGNTEAFF
NA	TRBV7-8	NA	TRBJ2-1	TGTGCCAGCAGCTTAAGGGGGAGCGGGACCTACAATGAGCAGTTCTTC	CASSLRGSGTYNEQFF
NA	TRBV7-9	TRBD1	TRBJ2-4	TGTGCCAGCGGAACGACAGGGGGCGGAAAAAACATTCAGTACTTC	CASGTTGGGKNIQYF
NA	TRBV11-2	NA	TRBJ2-7	TGTGCCAGCAGCTTAGGGACAGCACCGTACTTC	CASSLGTAPYF
many	TRBV28	NA	TRBJ2-7	TGTGCCAGCAGTTTTGGGCAGGACTACGAGCAGTACTTC	CASSFGQDYEQYF
once	TRBV20-1	NA	TRBJ1-1	TGCAGTGAAGACAGAAACACTGAAGCTTTCTTT	CSEDRNTEAFF
NA	TRBV5-8	NA	TRBJ2-2	TGTGCCAGCAGCTCTTCTCCAAGGGGGACCGGGGAGCTGTTTTTT	CASSSSPRGTGELFF
many	TRBV29-1	NA	TRBJ1-1	TGCAGCGGACGCGGTCCGGGACAAACGAACACTGAAGCTTTCTTT	CSGRGPGQTNTEAFF
few	TRBV10-2	NA	TRBJ2-7	TGCGCCAGCAGTGTTCTGAGAAGCTACGAGCAGTACTTC	CASSVLRSYEQYF
once	TRBV18	NA	TRBJ2-2	TGTGCCAGCTCACCCCTGACCGGGAGCGGCGGGGAGCTGTTTTTT	CASSPLTGSGGELFF
few	TRBV6-1	NA	TRBJ1-4	TGTGCCAGCAGTGAAGGGTCGACAGCAACTAATGAAAAACTGTTTTTT	CASSEGSTATNEKLFF
few	TRBV15	TRBD1	TRBJ1-2	TGTGCCACGGGCAGGACAGGCCTTAACTATGGCTACACCTTC	CATGRTGLNYGYTF
few	TRBV5-1	NA	TRBJ1-6	TGCGCCAGCAGCCAGGACGGGGTATCTAATTCACCCCTCCACTTT	CASSQDGVSNSPLHF
few	TRBV5-1	TRBD1	TRBJ1-2	TGCGCCAGCAGCAACCCGGACAGGGGGCCGAGTGGCTACACCTTC	CASSNPDRGPSGYTF
NA	TRBV28	NA	TRBJ1-1	TGTGCCAGCAGTCGCAATGATAACACTGAAGCTTTCTTT	CASSRNDNTEAFF
NA	TRBV7-2	TRBD2	TRBJ2-7	TGTGCCAGCAGCCGCTTTGGCGGGGGGGTATCCTACGAGCAGTACTTC	CASSRFGGGVSYEQYF
NA	TRBV2	NA	TRBJ2-3	TGTGCCAGCAGCTTACAGGGCACAGATACGCAGTATTTT	CASSLQGTDTQYF
few	TRBV30	NA	TRBJ2-2	TGTGCCTGGCAAAAGGAGGGGAACACCGGGGAGCTGTTTTTT	CAWQKEGNTGELFF
NA	TRBV12-5	NA	TRBJ1-2	TGTGCTAGTGGTTTGCCGTGGGCATCGGGTCGGGGCTACACCTTC	CASGLPWASGRGYTF
NA	TRBV20-1	TRBD1	TRBJ2-1	TGCAGTGCTTCAGGGGGCAATGAGCAGTTCTTC	CSASGGNEQFF
NA	TRBV7-9	NA	TRBJ1-1	TGTGCCAGCAGCTTAGGGGTATATACTGAAGCTTTCTTT	CASSLGVYTEAFF
NA	TRBV19	NA	TRBJ1-2	TGTGCCAGTACCAAGGACTCCGGGCGGACTAACTATGGCTACACCTTC	CASTKDSGRTNYGYTF
NA	TRBV28	TRBD1	TRBJ2-5	TGTGCCAGCAGTGCACAGGGGGCTCTCCAAGAGACCCAGTACTTC	CASSAQGALQETQYF
NA	TRBV18	NA	TRBJ2-7	TGTGCCAGCTCACCGCGACAAGGGACCTACGAGCAGTACTTC	CASSPRQGTYEQYF
NA	TRBV27	NA	TRBJ2-7	TGTGCCAGCAGTTTATCGGGGCCCGATCAAGAGCAGTACTTC	CASSLSGPDQEQYF
once	TRBV5-4	NA	TRBJ1-6	TGTGCCAGCAGCTCATCACGGGAGGGGAGCTCACCCCTCCACTTT	CASSSSREGSSPLHF
NA	TRBV6-5	NA	TRBJ1-3	TGTGCCAGCACAGGGTCTGGAAACACCATATATTTT	CASTGSGNTIYF
NA	TRBV7-2	NA	TRBJ2-5	TGTGCCAGCAGCTTTTCTAAAAGTGAGACCCAGTACTTC	CASSFSKSETQYF